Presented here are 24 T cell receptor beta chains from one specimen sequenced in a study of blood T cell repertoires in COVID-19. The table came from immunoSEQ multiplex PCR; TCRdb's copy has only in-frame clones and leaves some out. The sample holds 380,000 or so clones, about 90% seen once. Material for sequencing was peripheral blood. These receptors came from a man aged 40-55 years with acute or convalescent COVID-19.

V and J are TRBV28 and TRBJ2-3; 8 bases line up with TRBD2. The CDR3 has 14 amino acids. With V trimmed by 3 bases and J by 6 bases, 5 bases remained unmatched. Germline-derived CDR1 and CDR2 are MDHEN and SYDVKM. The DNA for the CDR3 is TGTGCCAGCAGTTTCGGGGGGGATCCGGATACGCAGTATTTT. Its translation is CASSFGGDPDTQYF.

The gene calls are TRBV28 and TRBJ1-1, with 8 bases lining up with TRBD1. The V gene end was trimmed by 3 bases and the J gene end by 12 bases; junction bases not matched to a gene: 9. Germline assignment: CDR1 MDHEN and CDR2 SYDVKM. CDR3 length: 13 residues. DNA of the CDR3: TGTGCCAGCAGTTTGTTACAGGGGGTTGCAACTTTCTTT. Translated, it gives CASSLLQGVATFF.

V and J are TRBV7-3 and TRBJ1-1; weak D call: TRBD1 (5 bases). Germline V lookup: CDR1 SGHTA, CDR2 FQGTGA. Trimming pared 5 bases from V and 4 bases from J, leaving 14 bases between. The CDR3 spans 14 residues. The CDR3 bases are TGTGCCAGCAGCACGGGCAGGGAGGTCACTGAAGCTTTCTTT. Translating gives CASSTGREVTEAFF.

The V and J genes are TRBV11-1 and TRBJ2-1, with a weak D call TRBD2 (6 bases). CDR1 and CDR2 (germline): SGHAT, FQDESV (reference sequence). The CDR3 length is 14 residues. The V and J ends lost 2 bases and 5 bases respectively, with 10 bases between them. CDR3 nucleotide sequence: TGTGCCAGCAGCTTAACCGAGCGGGACAATGAGCAGTTCTTC. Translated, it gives CASSLTERDNEQFF.

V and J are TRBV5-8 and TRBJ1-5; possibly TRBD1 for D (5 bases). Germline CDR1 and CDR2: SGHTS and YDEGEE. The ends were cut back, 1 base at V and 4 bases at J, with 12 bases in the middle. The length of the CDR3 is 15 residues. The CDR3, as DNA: TGTGCCAGCAGCTTGATCCAGGGTAGGAATCAGCCCCAGCATTTT. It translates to CASSLIQGRNQPQHF.

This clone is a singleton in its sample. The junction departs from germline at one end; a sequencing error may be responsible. This CDR3 reads CSVEDLSLGTGHHF. CDR3 DNA: TGCAGCGTTGAAGATCTGTCGCTAGGGACAGGGCACCATTTT. V usage is TRBV29-1 and J usage is TRBJ2-3, with TRBD1 matching 9 bases. CDR1 is SQVTM, CDR2 ANQGSEA, per germline. The CDR3 is 14 amino acids.

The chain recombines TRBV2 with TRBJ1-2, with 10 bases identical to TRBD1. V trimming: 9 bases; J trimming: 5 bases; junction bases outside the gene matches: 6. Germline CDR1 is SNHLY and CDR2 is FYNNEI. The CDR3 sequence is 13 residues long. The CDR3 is CARPPGQGYGYTF. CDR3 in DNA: TGTGCCAGACCCCCGGGACAGGGGTATGGCTACACCTTC. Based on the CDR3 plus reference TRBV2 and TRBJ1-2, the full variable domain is EPEVTQTPSHQVTQMGQEVILRCVPISNHLYFYWYRQILGQKVEFLVSFYNNEISEKSEIFDDQFSVERPDGSNFTLKIRSTKLEDSAMYFCARPPGQGYGYTFGSGTRLTVV.

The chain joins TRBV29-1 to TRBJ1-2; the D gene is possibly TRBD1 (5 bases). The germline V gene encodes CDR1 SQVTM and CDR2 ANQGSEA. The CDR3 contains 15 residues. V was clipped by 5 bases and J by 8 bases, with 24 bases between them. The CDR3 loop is CSVNVWGTAEGGYTF. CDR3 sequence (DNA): TGCAGCGTTAATGTATGGGGGACTGCCGAAGGGGGCTACACCTTC.

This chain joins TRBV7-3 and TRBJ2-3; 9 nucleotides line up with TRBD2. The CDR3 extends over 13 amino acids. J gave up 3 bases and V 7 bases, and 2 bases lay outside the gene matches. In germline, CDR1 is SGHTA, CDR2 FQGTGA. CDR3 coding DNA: TGTGCCAGCAAGCTAGCGGGGACAGATACGCAGTATTTT. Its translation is CASKLAGTDTQYF.

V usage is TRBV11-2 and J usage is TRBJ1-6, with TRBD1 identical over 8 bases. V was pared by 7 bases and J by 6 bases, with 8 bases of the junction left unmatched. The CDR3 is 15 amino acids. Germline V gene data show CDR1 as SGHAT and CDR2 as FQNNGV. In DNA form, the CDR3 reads TGTGCCAGCAACTCGGACAGGGATGGTAATTCACCCCTCCACTTT. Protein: CASNSDRDGNSPLHF.

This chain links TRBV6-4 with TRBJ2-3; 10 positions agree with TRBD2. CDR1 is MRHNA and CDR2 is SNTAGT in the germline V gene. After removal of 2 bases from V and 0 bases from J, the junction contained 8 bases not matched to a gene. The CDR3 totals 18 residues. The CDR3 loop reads CASSDTISGGASTDTQYF. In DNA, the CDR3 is TGTGCCAGCAGTGACACAATCAGCGGGGGGGCAAGCACAGATACGCAGTATTTT.

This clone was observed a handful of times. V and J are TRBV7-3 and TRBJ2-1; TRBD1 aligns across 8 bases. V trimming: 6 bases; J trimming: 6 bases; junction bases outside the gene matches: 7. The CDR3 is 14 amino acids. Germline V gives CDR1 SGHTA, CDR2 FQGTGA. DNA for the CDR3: TGTGCCAGCAGTCTAACAGGGGGGAGCAATGAGCAGTTCTTC. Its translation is CASSLTGGSNEQFF.

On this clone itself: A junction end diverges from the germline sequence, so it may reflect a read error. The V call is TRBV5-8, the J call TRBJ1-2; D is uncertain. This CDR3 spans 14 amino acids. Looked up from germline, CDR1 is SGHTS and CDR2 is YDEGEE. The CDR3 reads CAELQTRNNYGYTF. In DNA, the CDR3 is TGCGCCGAACTCCAGACAAGGAATAACTATGGCTACACCTTC.

The CDR3 loop is CATSSRDRGPSETQYF. CDR3 sequence (DNA): TGTGCCACCAGCAGCCGGGACAGGGGGCCGTCAGAGACCCAGTACTTC. The V and J genes are TRBV15 and TRBJ2-5; TRBD1 matches 12 bases. The V gene end was trimmed by 3 bases and the J gene end by 4 bases; junction bases not matched to a gene: 6. Germline V gives CDR1 LNHNV, CDR2 YYDKDF (reference sequence). The CDR3 spans 16 residues.

CDR3 nucleotide sequence: TGTGCCAGCAGAGGGGGCGTTGGAGTCGGGGAGCTGTTTTTT. Its translation is CASRGGVGVGELFF. The V and J genes are TRBV3-1 (or the pseudogene TRBV3-2) and TRBJ2-2; 7 bases align to TRBD1. J gave up 7 bases and V 6 bases, and 8 bases lay outside the gene matches. Germline-derived CDR1 and CDR2 are LGHDT and YNNKEL (reference sequence). CDR3 length equals 14 residues.

The CDR3 bases are TGTGCCAGCTTGGTCAGGGGGGCGGAGAACACTGAAGCTTTCTTT. Its translation: CASLVRGAENTEAFF. This chain joins TRBV28 and TRBJ1-1; 7 nucleotides align to TRBD1. Trimming removed 8 bases from V and 1 base from J; junction bases left unmatched: 10. CDR3 length: 15 residues. Germline values: CDR1 MDHEN, CDR2 SYDVKM.

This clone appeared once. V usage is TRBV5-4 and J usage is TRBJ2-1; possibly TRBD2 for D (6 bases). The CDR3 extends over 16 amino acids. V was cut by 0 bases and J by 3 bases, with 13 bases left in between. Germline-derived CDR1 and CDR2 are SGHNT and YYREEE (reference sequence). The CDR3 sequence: CASSLEAGRVYNEQFF. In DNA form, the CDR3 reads TGTGCCAGCAGCTTGGAGGCGGGACGGGTCTACAATGAGCAGTTCTTC.

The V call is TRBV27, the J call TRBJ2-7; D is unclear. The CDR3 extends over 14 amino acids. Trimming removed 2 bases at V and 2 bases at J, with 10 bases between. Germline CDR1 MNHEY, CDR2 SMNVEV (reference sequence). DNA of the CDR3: TGTGCCAGCAGTTTAAGCCTGGAGACCTACGAGCAGTACTTC. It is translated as CASSLSLETYEQYF.

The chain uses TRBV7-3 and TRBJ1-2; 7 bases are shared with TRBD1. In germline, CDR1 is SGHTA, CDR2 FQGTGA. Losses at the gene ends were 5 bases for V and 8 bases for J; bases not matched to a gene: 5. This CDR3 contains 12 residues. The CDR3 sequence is CASSQTGQGYTF. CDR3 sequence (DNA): TGTGCCAGCAGCCAGACAGGGCAAGGCTACACCTTC.

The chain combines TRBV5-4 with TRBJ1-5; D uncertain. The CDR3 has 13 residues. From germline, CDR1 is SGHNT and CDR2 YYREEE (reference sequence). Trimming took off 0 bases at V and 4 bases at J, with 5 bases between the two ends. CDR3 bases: TGTGCCAGCAGCTTGGATCAGAATCAGCCCCAGCATTTT. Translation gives CASSLDQNQPQHF.

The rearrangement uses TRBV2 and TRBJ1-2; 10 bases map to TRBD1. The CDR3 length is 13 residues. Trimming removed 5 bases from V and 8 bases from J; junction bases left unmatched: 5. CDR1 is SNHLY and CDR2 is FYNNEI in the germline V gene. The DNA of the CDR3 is TGTGCCAGCAGTATAGACAGGGGGCCAGGCTACACCTTC. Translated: CASSIDRGPGYTF.

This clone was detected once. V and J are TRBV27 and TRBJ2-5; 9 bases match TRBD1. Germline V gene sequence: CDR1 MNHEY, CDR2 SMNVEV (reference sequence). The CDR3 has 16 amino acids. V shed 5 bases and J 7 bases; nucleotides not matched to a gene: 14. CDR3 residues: CASSPTRQGGGVTQYF. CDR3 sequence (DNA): TGTGCCAGCAGTCCTACCCGACAGGGGGGGGGTGTGACCCAGTACTTC.

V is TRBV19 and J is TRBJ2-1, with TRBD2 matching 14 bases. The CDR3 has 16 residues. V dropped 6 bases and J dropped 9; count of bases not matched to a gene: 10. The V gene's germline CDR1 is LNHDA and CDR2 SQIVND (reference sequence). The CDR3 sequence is CASSSGTSGGLSEQFF. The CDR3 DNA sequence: TGTGCCAGTAGCTCCGGGACTAGCGGGGGTTTAAGTGAGCAGTTCTTC.

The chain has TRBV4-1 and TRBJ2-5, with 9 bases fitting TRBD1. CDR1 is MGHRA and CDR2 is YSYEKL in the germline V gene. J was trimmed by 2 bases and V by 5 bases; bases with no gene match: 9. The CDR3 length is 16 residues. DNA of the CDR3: TGCGCCAGCAGCTCGCCGGGACAGGGAAGGCAAGAGACCCAGTACTTC. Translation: CASSSPGQGRQETQYF.